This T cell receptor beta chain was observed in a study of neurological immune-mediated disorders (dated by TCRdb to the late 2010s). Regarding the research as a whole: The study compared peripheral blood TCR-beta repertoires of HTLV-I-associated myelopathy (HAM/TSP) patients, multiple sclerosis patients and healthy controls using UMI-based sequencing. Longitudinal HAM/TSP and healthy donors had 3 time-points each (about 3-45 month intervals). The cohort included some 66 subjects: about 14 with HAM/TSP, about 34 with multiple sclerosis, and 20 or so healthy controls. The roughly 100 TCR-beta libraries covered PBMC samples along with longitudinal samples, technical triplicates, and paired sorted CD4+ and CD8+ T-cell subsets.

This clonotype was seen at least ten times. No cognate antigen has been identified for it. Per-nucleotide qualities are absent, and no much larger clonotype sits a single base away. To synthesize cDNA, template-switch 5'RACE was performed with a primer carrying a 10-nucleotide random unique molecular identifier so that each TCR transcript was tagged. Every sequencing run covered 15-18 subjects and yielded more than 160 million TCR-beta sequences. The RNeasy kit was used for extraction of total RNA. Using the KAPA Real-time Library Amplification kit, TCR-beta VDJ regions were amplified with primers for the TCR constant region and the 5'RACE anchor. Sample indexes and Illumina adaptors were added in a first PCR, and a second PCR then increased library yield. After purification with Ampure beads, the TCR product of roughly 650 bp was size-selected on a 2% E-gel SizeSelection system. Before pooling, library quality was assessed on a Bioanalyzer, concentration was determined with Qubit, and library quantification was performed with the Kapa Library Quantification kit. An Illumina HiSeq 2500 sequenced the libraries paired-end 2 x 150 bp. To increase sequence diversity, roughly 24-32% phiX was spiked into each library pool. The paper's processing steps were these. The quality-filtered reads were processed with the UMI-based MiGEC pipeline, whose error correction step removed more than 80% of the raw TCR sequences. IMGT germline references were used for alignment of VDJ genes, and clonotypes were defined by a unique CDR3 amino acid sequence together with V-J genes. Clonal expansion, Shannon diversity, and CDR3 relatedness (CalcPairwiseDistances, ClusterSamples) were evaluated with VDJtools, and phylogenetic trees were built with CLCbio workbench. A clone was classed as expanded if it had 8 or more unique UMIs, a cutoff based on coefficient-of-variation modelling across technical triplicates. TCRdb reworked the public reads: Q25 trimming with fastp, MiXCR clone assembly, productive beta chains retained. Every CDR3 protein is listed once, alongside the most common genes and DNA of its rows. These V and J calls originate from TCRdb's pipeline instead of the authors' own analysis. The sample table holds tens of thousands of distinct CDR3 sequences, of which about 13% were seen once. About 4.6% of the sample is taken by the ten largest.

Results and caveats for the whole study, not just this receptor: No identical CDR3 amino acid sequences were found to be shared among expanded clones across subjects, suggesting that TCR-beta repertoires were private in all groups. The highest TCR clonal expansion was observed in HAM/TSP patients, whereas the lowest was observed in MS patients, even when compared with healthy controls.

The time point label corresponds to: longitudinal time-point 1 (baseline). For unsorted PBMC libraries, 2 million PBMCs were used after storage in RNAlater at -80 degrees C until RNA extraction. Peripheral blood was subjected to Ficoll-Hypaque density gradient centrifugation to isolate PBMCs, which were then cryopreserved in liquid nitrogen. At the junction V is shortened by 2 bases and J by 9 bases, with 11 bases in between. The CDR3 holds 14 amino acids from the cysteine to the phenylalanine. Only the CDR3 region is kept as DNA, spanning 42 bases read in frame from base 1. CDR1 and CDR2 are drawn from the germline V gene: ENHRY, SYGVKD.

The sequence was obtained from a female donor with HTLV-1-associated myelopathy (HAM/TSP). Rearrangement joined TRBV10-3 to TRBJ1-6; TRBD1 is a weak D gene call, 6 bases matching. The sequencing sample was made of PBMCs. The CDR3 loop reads CAISETGKGSPLHF. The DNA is TGTGCCATCAGTGAGACAGGGAAGGGTTCACCCCTCCACTTT.